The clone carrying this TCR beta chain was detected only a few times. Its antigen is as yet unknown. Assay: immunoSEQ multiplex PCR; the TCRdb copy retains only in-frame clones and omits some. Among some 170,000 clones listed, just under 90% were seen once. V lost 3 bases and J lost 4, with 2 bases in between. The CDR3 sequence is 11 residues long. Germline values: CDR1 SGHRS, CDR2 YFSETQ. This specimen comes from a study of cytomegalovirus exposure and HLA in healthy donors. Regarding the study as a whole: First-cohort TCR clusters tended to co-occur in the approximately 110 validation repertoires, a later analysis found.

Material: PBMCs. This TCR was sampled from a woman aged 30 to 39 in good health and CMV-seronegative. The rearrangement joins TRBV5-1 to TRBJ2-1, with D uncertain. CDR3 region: CASSSYNEQFF. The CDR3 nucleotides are TGCGCCAGCAGCTCATACAATGAGCAGTTCTTC.